The clone carrying this T cell receptor (beta chain) was observed many times. In TCRdb, the 5' RACE reads were re-called with MiXCR into one record per CDR3 protein. The sample has some 600,000 distinct CDR3 sequences, roughly 7.1% seen once; the top ten hold roughly 1.5%. The source of the sample is a study of identical twins. This sample was also put to use in a study of yellow fever vaccine responses in identical twins.

The specimen sequenced was PBMCs. This TCR derives from a woman aged 18-29 years in good health.

Here the CDR3 DNA reads TGTGCCAGCAGCCAAGGTCCGGGACAGGGGGCTAGGACCGGGGAGCTGTTTTTT. Its translation is CASSQGPGQGARTGELFF. The rearrangement joins TRBV3-1 to TRBJ2-2; TRBD1 matches at 12 bases. Germline V lookup: CDR1 LGHDT, CDR2 YNNKEL (reference sequence). The ends lost 1 base at V and 5 bases at J; junction bases unmatched: 8. CDR3 length: 18 residues.